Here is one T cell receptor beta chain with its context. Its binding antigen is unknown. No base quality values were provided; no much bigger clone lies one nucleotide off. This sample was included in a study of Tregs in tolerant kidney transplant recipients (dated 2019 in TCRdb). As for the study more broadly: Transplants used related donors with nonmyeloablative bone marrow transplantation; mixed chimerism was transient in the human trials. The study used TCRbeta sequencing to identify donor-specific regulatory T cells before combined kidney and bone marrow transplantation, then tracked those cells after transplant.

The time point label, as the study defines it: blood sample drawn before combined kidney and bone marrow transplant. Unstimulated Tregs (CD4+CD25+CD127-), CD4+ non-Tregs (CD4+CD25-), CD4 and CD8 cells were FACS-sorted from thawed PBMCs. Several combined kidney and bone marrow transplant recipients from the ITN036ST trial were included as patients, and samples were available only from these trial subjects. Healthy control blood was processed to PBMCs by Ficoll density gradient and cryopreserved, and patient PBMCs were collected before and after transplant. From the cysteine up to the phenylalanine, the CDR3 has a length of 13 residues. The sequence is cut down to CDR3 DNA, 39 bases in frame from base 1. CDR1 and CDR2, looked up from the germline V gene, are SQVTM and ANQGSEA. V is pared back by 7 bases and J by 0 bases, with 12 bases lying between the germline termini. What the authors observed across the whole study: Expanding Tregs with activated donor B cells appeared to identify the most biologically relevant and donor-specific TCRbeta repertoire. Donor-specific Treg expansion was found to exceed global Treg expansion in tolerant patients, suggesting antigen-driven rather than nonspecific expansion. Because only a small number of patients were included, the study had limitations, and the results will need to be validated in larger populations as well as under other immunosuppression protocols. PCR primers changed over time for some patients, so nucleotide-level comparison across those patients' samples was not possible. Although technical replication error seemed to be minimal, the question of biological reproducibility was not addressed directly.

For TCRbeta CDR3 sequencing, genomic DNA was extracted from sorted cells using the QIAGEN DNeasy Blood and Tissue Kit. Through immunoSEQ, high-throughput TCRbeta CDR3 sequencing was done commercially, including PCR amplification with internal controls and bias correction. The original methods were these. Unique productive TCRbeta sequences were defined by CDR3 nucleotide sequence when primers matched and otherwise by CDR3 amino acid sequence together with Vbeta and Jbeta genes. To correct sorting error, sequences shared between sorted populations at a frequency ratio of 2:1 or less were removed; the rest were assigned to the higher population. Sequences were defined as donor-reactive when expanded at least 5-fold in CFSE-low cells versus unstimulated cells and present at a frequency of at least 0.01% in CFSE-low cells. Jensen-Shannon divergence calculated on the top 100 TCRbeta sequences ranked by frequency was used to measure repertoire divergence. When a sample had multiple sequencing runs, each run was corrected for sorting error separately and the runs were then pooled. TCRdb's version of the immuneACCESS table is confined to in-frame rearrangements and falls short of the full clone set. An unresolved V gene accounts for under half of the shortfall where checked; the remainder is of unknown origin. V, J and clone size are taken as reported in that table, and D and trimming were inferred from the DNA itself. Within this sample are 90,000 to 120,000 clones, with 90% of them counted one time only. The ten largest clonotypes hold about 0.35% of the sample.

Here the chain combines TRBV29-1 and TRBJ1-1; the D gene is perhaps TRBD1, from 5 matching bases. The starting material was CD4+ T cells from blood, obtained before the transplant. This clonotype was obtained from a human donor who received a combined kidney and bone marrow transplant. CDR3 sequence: CSAETVLNTEAFF. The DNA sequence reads TGCAGCGCCGAGACAGTTTTGAACACTGAAGCTTTCTTT.